One and the same sample provided the 32 T cell receptor beta chains below, sequenced in a study of T cell changes during pregnancy in multiple sclerosis. Profiled with immunoSEQ multiplex PCR; TCRdb holds only in-frame clones, not every one. The table shows 50,000 to 65,000 clones, with approximately 90% occurring only once. The sample consisted of peripheral blood, taken after pregnancy. The source is a female donor with multiple sclerosis, enrolled in a pregnancy study.

The V and J genes are TRBV19 and TRBJ1-4; D might be TRBD1 (6 bases). The CDR3 is 16 residues long. The V and J ends lost 3 bases and 7 bases respectively, with 18 bases between them. Germline V gene data show CDR1 as LNHDA and CDR2 as SQIVND (reference sequence). CDR3 protein: CASSIDFQGLGEKLFF. CDR3 nucleotides: TGTGCCAGTAGTATTGACTTCCAGGGGTTAGGTGAAAAACTGTTTTTT.

The V call is TRBV5-1, the J call TRBJ2-1; 10 nucleotides match TRBD1. CDR1 is SGHRS and CDR2 is YFSETQ in the germline V gene. The CDR3 runs 16 residues. V trimming: 1 base; J trimming: 6 bases; junction bases outside the gene matches: 7. The CDR3 sequence is CASSLLGTGVGNEQFF. In DNA, the CDR3 is TGCGCCAGCAGCTTGCTTGGGACAGGGGTTGGCAATGAGCAGTTCTTC. Complete variable domain (other parts from reference TRBV5-1 and TRBJ2-1): KAGVTQTPRYLIKTRGQQVTLSCSPISGHRSVSWYQQTPGQGLQFLFEYFSETQRNKGNFPGRFSGRQFSNSRSEMNVSTLELGDSALYLCASSLLGTGVGNEQFFGPGTRLTVL.

This clone was seen once. The V gene is TRBV11-3, the J gene TRBJ1-1; D is possibly TRBD1 (5 bases). The germline V gene has CDR1 SGHNT and CDR2 YENEEA. Trimming took 5 bases from V and 1 from J, leaving 11 bases between them. The CDR3 covers 14 residues. The CDR3 loop is CASSTHGGNTEAFF. CDR3 bases: TGTGCCAGCAGCACCCACGGGGGGAACACTGAAGCTTTCTTT. The whole variable domain, filled in from reference TRBV11-3 and TRBJ1-1, reads EAGVVQSPRYKIIEKKQPVAFWCNPISGHNTLYWYLQNLGQGPELLIRYENEEAVDDSQLPKDRFSAERLKGVDSTLKIQPAELGDSAVYLCASSTHGGNTEAFFGQGTRLTVV.

This clone was counted once. The chain has TRBV15 and TRBJ2-7; 9 bases match TRBD2. Germline trimming cut 9 bases from V and 3 bases from J; bases unmatched to any gene: 6. The CDR3 spans 13 residues. Germline V lookup: CDR1 LNHNV, CDR2 YYDKDF (reference sequence). In nucleotides, the CDR3 is TGTGCCACAACCCGCGGGGGGGGCTACGAGCAGTACTTC. Its translation is CATTRGGGYEQYF.

The chain has TRBV5-1 and TRBJ2-3; 7 bases are a match to TRBD1. CDR3 length: 14 amino acids. CDR1 and CDR2 (germline): SGHRS, YFSETQ. V trimming: 7 bases; J trimming: 6 bases; junction bases outside the gene matches: 11. The CDR3 protein is CASAKGQGVDTQYF. Written as DNA, the CDR3 is TGCGCCAGCGCTAAGGGGCAGGGGGTGGATACGCAGTATTTT.

This clone appeared once. The V call is TRBV6-6, the J call TRBJ1-2, with D possibly TRBD1 on 6 matching bases. Trimming pared 5 bases from V and 2 bases from J, leaving 12 bases between. CDR3 length equals 14 residues. Looked up from germline, CDR1 is MNHNY and CDR2 is SVGAGI (reference sequence). The CDR3 DNA sequence: TGTGCCAGCAGTGACCGGACAGCAAACTATGGCTACACCTTC. It encodes CASSDRTANYGYTF.

V is TRBV5-1 and J is TRBJ1-6, with TRBD1 matching over 7 bases. This CDR3 is 14 amino acids long. The ends lost 3 bases at V and 9 bases at J; junction bases unmatched: 6. The germline CDR1 and CDR2 sequences are SGHRS and YFSETQ. The CDR3 nucleotides read TGCGCCAGCAGCTCAACAAACAGGGGTTCACCCCTCCACTTT. Its protein is CASSSTNRGSPLHF.

This sequence joins TRBV7-6 and TRBJ2-1; 8 bases are shared with TRBD1. Looked up from germline, CDR1 is SGHVS and CDR2 is FNYEAQ. V lost 9 bases, J lost 6 bases, and 10 bases stayed unmatched. The CDR3 covers 14 residues. CDR3 coding DNA: TGTGCCAGTAGCAGGGGGCGTCCCTCCAATGAGCAGTTCTTC. Translating it yields CASSRGRPSNEQFF.

The rearrangement uses TRBV2 and TRBJ2-5, with 9 positions matching TRBD1. The V gene's germline CDR1 is SNHLY and CDR2 FYNNEI. V lost 5 bases, J lost 6 bases, and 7 bases stayed unmatched. There are 14 residues in the CDR3. The CDR3 reads CASSSQGATKTQYF. The CDR3 DNA sequence: TGTGCCAGCAGTTCACAGGGGGCCACGAAGACCCAGTACTTC.

V gene TRBV7-6 combines with J gene TRBJ1-5, with 8 bases identical to TRBD1. Germline V gene lookup returns CDR1 SGHVS and CDR2 FNYEAQ. V trimming: 5 bases; J trimming: 7 bases; junction bases outside the gene matches: 22. The CDR3 has 19 amino acids. CDR3 in amino acids: CASSPGPGRYRGGSQPQHF. The DNA of the CDR3 is TGTGCCAGCAGCCCCGGTCCGGGTCGTTACAGGGGGGGGAGCCAGCCCCAGCATTTT.

The gene calls are TRBV5-4 and TRBJ2-7; 11 bases agree with TRBD2. CDR3 length: 18 amino acids. Trimming cost V 4 bases and J 4 bases; bases outside gene matches: 16. The germline V gene has CDR1 SGHNT and CDR2 YYREEE (reference sequence). This CDR3 reads CASSLPQSLAGGPYEQYF. The CDR3 bases are TGTGCCAGCAGCCTACCTCAGTCCTTAGCGGGGGGGCCTTACGAGCAGTACTTC.

The chain links TRBV6-1 to TRBJ2-1; 13 nucleotides match TRBD2. The germline V gene encodes CDR1 MNHNS and CDR2 SASEGT. The CDR3 has 16 residues. Trimming cost V 2 bases and J 6 bases; bases outside gene matches: 4. The CDR3 reads CASSELRTSGGNEQFF. CDR3 nucleotides: TGTGCCAGCAGTGAACTCAGGACTAGCGGGGGCAATGAGCAGTTCTTC.

Note on this clone: The same CDR3 can be traced to other DNA sequences in this sample. The chain joins TRBV18 to TRBJ1-3, with 8 bases that match TRBD1. CDR3 size: 13 residues. J lost 6 bases, V lost 4 bases, and 2 bases had no gene match. The V gene's germline CDR1 is KGHSH and CDR2 LQKENI. CDR3 protein: CASSLGQENTIYF. The CDR3 DNA follows: TGTGCCAGCTCACTGGGACAGGAAAACACCATATATTTT.

This chain connects TRBV7-8 to TRBJ2-7; possible D gene TRBD2, 7 bases. CDR3 size: 13 residues. Germline CDR1 reads SGHVS; CDR2 reads FQNEAQ. V was pared by 5 bases and J by 5 bases, with 13 bases between. The CDR3: CASSLGGGDEQYF. The CDR3 DNA sequence: TGTGCCAGCAGCCTAGGAGGGGGGGACGAGCAGTACTTC. Complete variable domain (other parts from reference TRBV7-8 and TRBJ2-7): GAGVSQSPRYKVAKRGQDVALRCDPISGHVSLFWYQQALGQGPEFLTYFQNEAQLDKSGLPSDRFFAERPEGSVSTLKIQRTQQEDSAVYLCASSLGGGDEQYFGPGTRLTVT.

The chain recombines TRBV6-5 with TRBJ1-5; D is ambiguous. The CDR3 covers 14 residues. Germline V gives CDR1 MNHEY, CDR2 SVGAGI. With 0 bases removed from V and 1 base from J, the gap between germline ends came to 4 bases. The CDR3 nucleotides are TGTGCCAGCAGTTACTCTGGCAGCAATCAGCCCCAGCATTTT. It translates to CASSYSGSNQPQHF.

V gene TRBV28 combines with J gene TRBJ1-2, with 8 bases that match TRBD1. The CDR3 totals 13 residues. CDR1 is MDHEN and CDR2 is SYDVKM in the germline V gene. V lost 4 bases and J lost 4; bases outside the gene matches: 2. CDR3 coding DNA: TGTGCCAGCAGTTACGGACAGGGCTATGGCTACACCTTC. Translated, it gives CASSYGQGYGYTF.

The gene calls are TRBV19 and TRBJ1-1, with a possible D match to TRBD1 (5 bases). The CDR3 totals 14 residues. V lost 6 bases to trimming and J lost 7 bases, with 18 bases between them. From germline, CDR1 is LNHDA and CDR2 SQIVND (reference sequence). This CDR3 is CASRPLSNQGEAFF. CDR3 coding DNA: TGTGCCAGTAGGCCCCTCTCCAACCAGGGTGAAGCTTTCTTT.

J is TRBJ2-7 and V is TRBV10-3, with TRBD1 identical over 9 bases. The CDR3 is 14 residues long. Germline V lookup: CDR1 ENHRY, CDR2 SYGVKD. V lost 6 bases, J lost 5 bases, and 8 bases stayed unmatched. CDR3: CAISQRDRENEQYF. CDR3 sequence (DNA): TGTGCCATCAGCCAACGGGACAGGGAGAACGAGCAGTACTTC.

J is TRBJ2-7 and V is TRBV6-1; TRBD2 might be the D (7 bases). This CDR3 spans 16 amino acids. The germline V gene has CDR1 MNHNS and CDR2 SASEGT. The V and J ends lost 3 bases and 1 base respectively, with 16 bases between them. In nucleotides, the CDR3 is TGTGCCAGCAGTGATCCTGGGGGGGGCAGGTCCTACGAGCAGTACTTC. Its translation is CASSDPGGGRSYEQYF.

The chain carries TRBV21-1 and TRBJ1-3; the D segment call TRBD1 is taken from the table without a DNA check. TRBV21-1 has pseudogene status. This CDR3 comprises 19 residues. Here the CDR3 reads CASSKTGTGALNSGNTIYF. The CDR3 DNA sequence: TGTGCCAGCAGCAAAACCGGGACAGGGGCCCTTAACTCTGGAAACACCATATATTTT.

The J gene is TRBJ1-2, the V gene TRBV28; D not certain. Trimming cost V 6 bases and J 0 bases, with 11 bases left between them. This CDR3 has 14 amino acids. Germline V gives CDR1 MDHEN, CDR2 SYDVKM. CDR3 loop: CASRPPDSNYGYTF. The CDR3 DNA reads as TGTGCCAGCAGACCACCGGACTCTAACTATGGCTACACCTTC.

This sequence joins TRBV7-9 and TRBJ1-2, with D unresolved. The V gene lost 2 bases and the J gene lost 2 bases, with 9 bases spanning the gap. Germline V gene data show CDR1 as SEHNR and CDR2 as FQNEAQ (reference sequence). The CDR3 loop spans 14 amino acids. CDR3 amino acids: CASSLIGGNYGYTF. For the CDR3, the DNA is TGTGCCAGCAGCTTAATTGGAGGGAACTATGGCTACACCTTC.

A few counts support this clone. The rearrangement links TRBV18 to TRBJ1-1; D may be TRBD1 (5 bases). Germline values: CDR1 KGHSH, CDR2 LQKENI. V gave up 9 bases and J gave up 4 bases, with 18 bases separating them. This CDR3 comprises 14 residues. The chain's CDR3 is CASSRDRIATEAFF. The CDR3 DNA is TGTGCCAGTTCAAGAGACAGAATAGCCACTGAAGCTTTCTTT. Based on the CDR3 plus reference TRBV18 and TRBJ1-1, the full variable domain is NAGVMQNPRHLVRRRGQEARLRCSPMKGHSHVYWYRQLPEEGLKFMVYLQKENIIDESGMPKERFSAEFPKEGPSILRIQQVVRGDSAAYFCASSRDRIATEAFFGQGTRLTVV.

J is TRBJ2-2 and V is TRBV6-6, with 8 bases identical to TRBD1. Trimming cost V 3 bases and J 4 bases; bases outside gene matches: 4. Germline CDR1 reads MNHNY; CDR2 reads SVGAGI (reference sequence). CDR3 length equals 15 residues. This CDR3 reads CASSYGQGGTGELFF. For the CDR3, the DNA is TGTGCCAGCAGTTATGGACAGGGAGGCACCGGGGAGCTGTTTTTT.

The chain combines TRBV5-4 with TRBJ1-2; D uncertain. In germline, CDR1 is SGHNT, CDR2 YYREEE (reference sequence). Between the trimmed V and J ends, which lost 0 bases and 4 bases, there was a span of 7 bases. The CDR3 length is 13 residues. DNA of the CDR3: TGTGCCAGCAGCTTGGACAGCTTCTATGGCTACACCTTC. Protein product: CASSLDSFYGYTF. The full variable domain, completed using reference TRBV5-4 and TRBJ1-2, is ETGVTQSPTHLIKTRGQQVTLRCSSQSGHNTVSWYQQALGQGPQFIFQYYREEENGRGNFPPRFSGLQFPNYSSELNVNALELDDSALYLCASSLDSFYGYTFGSGTRLTVV.

The chain recombines TRBV5-1 with TRBJ2-7; D uncertain. Germline lookup yields CDR1 SGHRS and CDR2 YFSETQ. V lost 0 bases, J lost 3 bases, and 4 bases lay in between. The CDR3 loop spans 12 amino acids. The CDR3 spells CASSLGGYEQYF. The CDR3, as DNA: TGCGCCAGCAGCTTGGGAGGCTACGAGCAGTACTTC.

The genes are TRBV28 and TRBJ1-3; 7 bases are shared with TRBD1. The CDR3 is 19 residues long. Germline trimming cut 8 bases from V and 0 bases from J; bases unmatched to any gene: 19. The germline CDR1 and CDR2 sequences are MDHEN and SYDVKM. The CDR3 sequence is CASVPGTAATGTSGNTIYF. CDR3 sequence (DNA): TGTGCCAGCGTACCCGGGACAGCGGCCACAGGCACCTCTGGAAACACCATATATTTT.

The J gene is TRBJ2-5, the V gene TRBV10-3; TRBD2 is a possible D gene (7 bases). V was trimmed by 3 bases and J by 10 bases, leaving 30 bases between them. The CDR3 has 18 residues. Germline-derived CDR1 and CDR2 are ENHRY and SYGVKD. As DNA, the CDR3 is TGTGCCATCAGTGAAATCGGGGGGCGGGGATCCCTCGAAGCTGGCCAGTACTTC. This gives the protein CAISEIGGRGSLEAGQYF.

The chain combines TRBV27 with TRBJ1-1, with D perhaps matching TRBD1 (5 bases). CDR1 is MNHEY and CDR2 is SMNVEV in the germline V gene (reference sequence). The CDR3 sequence is 12 residues long. V lost 6 bases and J lost 8, with 13 bases in between. CDR3 loop: CASSGHSKEAFF. CDR3 in DNA: TGTGCCAGCAGCGGACATTCCAAGGAAGCTTTCTTT.

This chain joins TRBV7-8 and TRBJ1-5, with D possibly being TRBD1 (5 bases). CDR1 is SGHVS and CDR2 is FQNEAQ in the germline V gene. V lost 7 bases, J lost 2 bases, and 12 bases lay in between. This CDR3 has 14 amino acids. The chain's CDR3 is CASNQSRGNQPQHF. The CDR3 DNA sequence: TGTGCCAGCAACCAATCCAGGGGCAATCAGCCCCAGCATTTT. The full variable domain, rest sourced from reference TRBV7-8 and TRBJ1-5, is GAGVSQSPRYKVAKRGQDVALRCDPISGHVSLFWYQQALGQGPEFLTYFQNEAQLDKSGLPSDRFFAERPEGSVSTLKIQRTQQEDSAVYLCASNQSRGNQPQHFGDGTRLSIL.

This chain connects TRBV19 to TRBJ2-2, with unresolved D. V dropped 1 base and J dropped 1 base, with 10 bases sitting between them. CDR3 length equals 16 residues. From germline, CDR1 is LNHDA and CDR2 SQIVND (reference sequence). This CDR3 reads CASSIGLLRNTGELFF. The CDR3 bases are TGTGCCAGTAGTATAGGTTTACTACGGAACACCGGGGAGCTGTTTTTT. Looking up the rest from reference TRBV19 and TRBJ2-2 gives the full variable domain: DGGITQSPKYLFRKEGQNVTLSCEQNLNHDAMYWYRQDPGQGLRLIYYSQIVNDFQKGDIAEGYSVSREKKESFPLTVTSAQKNPTAFYLCASSIGLLRNTGELFFGEGSRLTVL.

This clone was seen only a few times. This sequence joins TRBV6-7 and TRBJ1-5; 8 nucleotides line up with TRBD1. TRBV6-7 is an ORF; its function is uncertain. CDR3 length equals 17 residues. With 7 bases clipped from V and 4 bases from J, the junction kept 15 bases outside the gene matches. CDR3 loop: CASNLKARQGPNQPQHF. In DNA form, the CDR3 reads TGTGCCAGCAATCTGAAGGCGAGACAGGGGCCTAATCAGCCCCAGCATTTT.